This T cell receptor beta chain derives from a study of Ad26.COV2.S vaccination and SARS-CoV-2 variants. Looking at the study overall: Ad26.COV2.S arm of COV1001 included the donor. Into the muscle, Ad26.COV2.S was dosed once or twice, 56 days apart.

Concerning this clone itself: Its antigen is currently unknown.

Study results and caveats: Spike-specific CD8+ and CD4+ T cell responses reportedly showed substantial breadth after vaccination.

This table comes from immunoSEQ multiplex PCR, and its TCRdb copy is limited to in-frame clones, with some not included. This repertoire shows fewer than 400,000 clones, around 83% found once; its top ten account for 1.9%. Described treatment: 15 to 20 received Ad26.COV2.S at low or high dose, single or two shots; several received placebo; per-sample allocation not given. Material that was analyzed had been drawn on day 63 after the first vaccine or placebo injection. Per the germline V gene, CDR1 is SGHTA and CDR2 is FQGNSA. The CDR3 runs to 15 residues. V gave up 4 bases and J gave up 4 bases; unmatched junction bases: 7.

V gene TRBV7-2 combines with J gene TRBJ1-5, with TRBD1 identical over 7 bases. The sequence came from a person between 18 and 59 years old who received the Ad26.COV2.S COVID-19 vaccine or a placebo. The source was peripheral blood, collected in a trial of Ad26.COV2.S vaccine versus placebo. CDR3 amino acids: CASSSRTGMNQPQHF. The CDR3 coding sequence is TGTGCCAGCAGCTCGAGGACAGGTATGAATCAGCCCCAGCATTTT.